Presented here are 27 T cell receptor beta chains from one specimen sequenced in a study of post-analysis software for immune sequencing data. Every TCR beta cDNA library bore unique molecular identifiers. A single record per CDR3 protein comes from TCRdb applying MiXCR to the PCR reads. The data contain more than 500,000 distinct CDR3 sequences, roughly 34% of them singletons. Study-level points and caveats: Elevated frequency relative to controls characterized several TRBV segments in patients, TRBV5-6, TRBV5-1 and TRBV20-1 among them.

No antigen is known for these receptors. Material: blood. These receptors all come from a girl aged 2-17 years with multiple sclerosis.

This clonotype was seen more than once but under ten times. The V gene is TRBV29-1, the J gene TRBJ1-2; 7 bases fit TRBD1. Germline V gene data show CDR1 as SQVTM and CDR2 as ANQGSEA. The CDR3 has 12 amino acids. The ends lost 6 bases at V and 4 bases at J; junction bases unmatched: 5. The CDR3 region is CSVEGQSYGYTF. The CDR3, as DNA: TGCAGCGTCGAGGGACAGAGCTATGGCTACACCTTC.

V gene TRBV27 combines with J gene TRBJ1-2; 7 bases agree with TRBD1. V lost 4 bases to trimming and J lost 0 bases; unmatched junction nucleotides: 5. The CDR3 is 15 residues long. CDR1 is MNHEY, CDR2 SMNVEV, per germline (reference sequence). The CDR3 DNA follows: TGTGCCAGCAGTTCGAGACAGGGAACTAACTATGGCTACACCTTC. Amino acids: CASSSRQGTNYGYTF.

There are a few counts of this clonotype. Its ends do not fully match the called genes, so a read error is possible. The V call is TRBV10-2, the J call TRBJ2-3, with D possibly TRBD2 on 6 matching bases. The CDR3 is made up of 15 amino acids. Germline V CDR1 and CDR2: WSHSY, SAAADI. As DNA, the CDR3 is TGCGTCAGCAGCCCGGCCCTAGCGCCCACAGATACGCAGTATTTT. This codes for CVSSPALAPTDTQYF.

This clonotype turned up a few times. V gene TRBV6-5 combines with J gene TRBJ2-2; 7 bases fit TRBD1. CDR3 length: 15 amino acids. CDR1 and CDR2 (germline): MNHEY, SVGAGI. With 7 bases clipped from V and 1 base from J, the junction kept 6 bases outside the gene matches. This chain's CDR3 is CASNRGQRNTGELFF. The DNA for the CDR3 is TGTGCCAGCAACCGGGGACAGAGGAACACCGGGGAGCTGTTTTTT.

CDR3 amino acids: CASSPFRSGAGGDTQYF. CDR3 DNA sequence: TGTGCCAGCAGTCCTTTCCGGAGCGGGGCGGGGGGAGATACGCAGTATTTT. This sequence joins TRBV28 and TRBJ2-3, with TRBD2 matching 8 bases. J gave up 5 bases and V 5 bases, and 15 bases lay outside the gene matches. Germline V gene data show CDR1 as MDHEN and CDR2 as SYDVKM. The CDR3 has 17 residues.

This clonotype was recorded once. The CDR3 DNA is TGTGCCAGCAGTTTCTCTTCCAGGGGGCAATACGAGCAGTACTTC. It specifies CASSFSSRGQYEQYF. The chain combines TRBV12-3 or TRBV12-4 with TRBJ2-7; 8 nucleotides match TRBD1. This CDR3 is built from 15 residues. V trimming: 3 bases; J trimming: 4 bases; junction bases outside the gene matches: 8.

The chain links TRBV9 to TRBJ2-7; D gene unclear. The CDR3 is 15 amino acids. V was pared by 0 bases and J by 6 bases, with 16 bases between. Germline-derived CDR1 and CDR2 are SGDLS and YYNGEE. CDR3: CASSVALSMGSEQYF. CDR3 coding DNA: TGTGCCAGCAGCGTAGCACTTTCGATGGGGTCCGAGCAGTACTTC.

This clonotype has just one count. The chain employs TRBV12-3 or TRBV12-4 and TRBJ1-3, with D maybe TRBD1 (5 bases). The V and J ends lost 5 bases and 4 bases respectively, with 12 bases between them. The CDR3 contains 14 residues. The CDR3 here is CASSPSRQGNTIYF. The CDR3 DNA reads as TGTGCCAGCAGTCCTAGCCGACAGGGAAACACCATATATTTT.

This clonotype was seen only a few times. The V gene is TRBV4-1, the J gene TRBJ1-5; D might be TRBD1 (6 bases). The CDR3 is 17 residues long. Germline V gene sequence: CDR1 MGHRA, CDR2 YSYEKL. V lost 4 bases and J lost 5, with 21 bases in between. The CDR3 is CASSLRVDSIGHQPQHF. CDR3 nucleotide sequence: TGCGCCAGCAGCCTGAGGGTGGACAGTATCGGGCATCAGCCCCAGCATTTT.

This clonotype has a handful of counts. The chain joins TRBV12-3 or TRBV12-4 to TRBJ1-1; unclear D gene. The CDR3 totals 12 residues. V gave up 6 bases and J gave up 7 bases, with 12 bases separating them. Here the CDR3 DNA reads TGTGCCAGCAGGAGGGTGGAGAGTGAAGCTTTCTTT. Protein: CASRRVESEAFF.

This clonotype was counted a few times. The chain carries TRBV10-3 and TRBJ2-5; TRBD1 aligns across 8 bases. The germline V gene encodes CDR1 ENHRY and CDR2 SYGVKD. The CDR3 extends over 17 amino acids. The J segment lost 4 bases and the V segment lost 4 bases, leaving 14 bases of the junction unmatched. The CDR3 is CAISGQGRTLERETQYF. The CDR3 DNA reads TGTGCCATCAGTGGACAGGGGCGAACGTTGGAGAGAGAGACCCAGTACTTC.

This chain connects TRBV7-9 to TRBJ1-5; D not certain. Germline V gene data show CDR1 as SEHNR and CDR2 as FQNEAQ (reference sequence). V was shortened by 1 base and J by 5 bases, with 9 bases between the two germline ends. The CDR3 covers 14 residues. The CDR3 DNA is TGTGCCAGCAGCTTAGAAGATAGATATCAGCCCCAGCATTTT. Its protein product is CASSLEDRYQPQHF.

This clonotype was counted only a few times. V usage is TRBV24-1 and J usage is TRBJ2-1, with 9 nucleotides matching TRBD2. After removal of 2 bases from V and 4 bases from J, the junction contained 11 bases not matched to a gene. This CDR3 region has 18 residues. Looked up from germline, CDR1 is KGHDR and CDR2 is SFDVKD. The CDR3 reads CATSDSTVTAGGYNEQFF. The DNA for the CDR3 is TGTGCCACCAGTGATTCCACCGTCACAGCGGGGGGTTACAATGAGCAGTTCTTC.

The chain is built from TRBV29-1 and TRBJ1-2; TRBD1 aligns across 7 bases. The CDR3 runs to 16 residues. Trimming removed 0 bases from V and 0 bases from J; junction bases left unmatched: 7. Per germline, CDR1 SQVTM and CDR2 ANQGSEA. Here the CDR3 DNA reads TGCAGCGTTGAAGATCGACGGACAGGTGCTAACTATGGCTACACCTTC. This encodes CSVEDRRTGANYGYTF.

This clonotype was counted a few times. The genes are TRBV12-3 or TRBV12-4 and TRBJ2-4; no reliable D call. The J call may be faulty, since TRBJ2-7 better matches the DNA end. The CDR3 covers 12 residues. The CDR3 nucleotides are TGTGCCAGCAGTTTAATCGCCGACGAGCAGTACTTC. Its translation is CASSLIADEQYF.

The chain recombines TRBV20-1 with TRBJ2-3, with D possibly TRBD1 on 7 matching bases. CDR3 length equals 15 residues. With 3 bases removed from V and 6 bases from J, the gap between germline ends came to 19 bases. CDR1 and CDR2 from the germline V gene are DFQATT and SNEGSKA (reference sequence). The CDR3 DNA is TGCAGTGCTAGTGGAGGGGGCGGTTTCGAGGATACGCAGTATTTT. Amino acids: CSASGGGGFEDTQYF.

The CDR3 DNA follows: TGTGCCAGCAGCTTAGGGCAGGGCTCCTTCACTGAAGCTTTCTTT. It specifies CASSLGQGSFTEAFF. J is TRBJ1-1 and V is TRBV13, with D possibly matching TRBD1 (5 bases). The CDR3 loop spans 15 amino acids. Germline lookup yields CDR1 PRHDT and CDR2 FYEKMQ (reference sequence). V lost 0 bases and J 4 bases, leaving 12 bases between the germline ends. The variable domain in full, completed from reference TRBV13 and TRBJ1-1, reads AAGVIQSPRHLIKEKRETATLKCYPIPRHDTVYWYQQGPGQDPQFLISFYEKMQSDKGSIPDRFSAQQFSDYHSELNMSSLELGDSALYFCASSLGQGSFTEAFFGQGTRLTVV.

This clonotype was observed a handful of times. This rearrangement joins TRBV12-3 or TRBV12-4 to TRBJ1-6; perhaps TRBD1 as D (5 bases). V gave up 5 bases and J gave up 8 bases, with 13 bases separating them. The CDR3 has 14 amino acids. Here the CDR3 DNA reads TGTGCCAGCAGTCGGGGCCGCGGGTATTCACCCCTCCACTTT. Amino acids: CASSRGRGYSPLHF.

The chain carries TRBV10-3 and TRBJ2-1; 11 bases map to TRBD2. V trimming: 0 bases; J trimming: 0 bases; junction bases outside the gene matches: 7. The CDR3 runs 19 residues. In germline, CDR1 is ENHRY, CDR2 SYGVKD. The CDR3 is CAISESSLAGGRSYNEQFF. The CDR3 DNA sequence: TGTGCCATCAGTGAGTCAAGCCTAGCGGGGGGCCGCTCCTACAATGAGCAGTTCTTC.

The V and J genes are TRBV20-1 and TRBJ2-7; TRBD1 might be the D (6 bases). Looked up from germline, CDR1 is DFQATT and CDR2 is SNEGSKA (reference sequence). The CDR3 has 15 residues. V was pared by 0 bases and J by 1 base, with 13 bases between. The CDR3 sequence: CSAREGAGVSYEQYF. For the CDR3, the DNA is TGCAGTGCTAGAGAGGGAGCAGGGGTTTCCTACGAGCAGTACTTC.

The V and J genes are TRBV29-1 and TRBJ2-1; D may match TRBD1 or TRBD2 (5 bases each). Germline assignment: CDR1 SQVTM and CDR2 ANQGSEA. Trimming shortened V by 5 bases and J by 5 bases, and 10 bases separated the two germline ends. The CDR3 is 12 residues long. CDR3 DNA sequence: TGCAGCGTTAAGGGGAGCCACAATGAGCAGTTCTTC. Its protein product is CSVKGSHNEQFF.

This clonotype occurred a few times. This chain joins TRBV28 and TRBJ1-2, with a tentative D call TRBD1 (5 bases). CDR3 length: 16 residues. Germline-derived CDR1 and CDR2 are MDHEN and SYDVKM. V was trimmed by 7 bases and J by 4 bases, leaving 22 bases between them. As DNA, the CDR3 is TGTGCCAGCACCGGGCAGAACCTCCGGGGGATCTATGGCTACACCTTC. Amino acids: CASTGQNLRGIYGYTF.

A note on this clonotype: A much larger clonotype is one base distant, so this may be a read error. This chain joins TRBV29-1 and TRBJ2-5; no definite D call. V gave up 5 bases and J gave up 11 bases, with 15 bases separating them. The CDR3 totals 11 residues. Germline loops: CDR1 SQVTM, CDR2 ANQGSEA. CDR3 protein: CSVRKGNEQYF. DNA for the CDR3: TGCAGCGTTCGCAAGGGCAATGAGCAGTACTTC.

The CDR3 DNA sequence: TGTGCCAGCAGCCCAGATATCGGCAGGACTAACTATGGCTACACCTTC. Its translation: CASSPDIGRTNYGYTF. This chain connects TRBV3-1 to TRBJ1-2; D is unclear. The germline CDR1 and CDR2 sequences are LGHDT and YNNKEL (reference sequence). V was pared by 4 bases and J by 0 bases, with 15 bases between. The CDR3 has 16 residues.

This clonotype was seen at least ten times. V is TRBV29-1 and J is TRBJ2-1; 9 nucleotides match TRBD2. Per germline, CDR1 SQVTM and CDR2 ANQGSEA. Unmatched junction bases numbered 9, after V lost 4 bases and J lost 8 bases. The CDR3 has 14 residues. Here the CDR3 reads CSVVKAGGYYEQFF. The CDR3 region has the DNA TGCAGCGTTGTTAAAGCGGGGGGTTATTATGAGCAGTTCTTC.

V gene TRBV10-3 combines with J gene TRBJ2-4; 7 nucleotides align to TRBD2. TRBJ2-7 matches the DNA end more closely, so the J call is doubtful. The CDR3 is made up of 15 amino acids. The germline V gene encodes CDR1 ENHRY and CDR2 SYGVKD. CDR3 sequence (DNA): TGTGCCACCGGAGGCTGGGGGAGGGAGGAAAACGAGCAGTACTTC. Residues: CATGGWGREENEQYF.

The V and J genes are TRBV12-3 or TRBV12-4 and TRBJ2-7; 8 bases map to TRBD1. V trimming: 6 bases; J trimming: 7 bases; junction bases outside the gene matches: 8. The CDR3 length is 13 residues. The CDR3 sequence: CASRQTGVGEQYF. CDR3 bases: TGTGCCAGCAGACAGACAGGGGTGGGGGAGCAGTACTTC.